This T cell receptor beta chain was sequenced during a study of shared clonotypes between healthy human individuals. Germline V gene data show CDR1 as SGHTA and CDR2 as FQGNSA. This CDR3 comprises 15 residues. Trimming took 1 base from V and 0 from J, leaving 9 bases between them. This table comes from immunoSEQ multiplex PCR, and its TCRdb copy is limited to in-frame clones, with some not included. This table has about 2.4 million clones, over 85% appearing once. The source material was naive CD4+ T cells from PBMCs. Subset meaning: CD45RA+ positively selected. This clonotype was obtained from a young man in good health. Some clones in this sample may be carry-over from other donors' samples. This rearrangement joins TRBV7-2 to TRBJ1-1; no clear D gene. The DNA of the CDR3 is TGTGCCAGCAGCTTAGGCGGTACGATGAACACTGAAGCTTTCTTT. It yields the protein CASSLGGTMNTEAFF.